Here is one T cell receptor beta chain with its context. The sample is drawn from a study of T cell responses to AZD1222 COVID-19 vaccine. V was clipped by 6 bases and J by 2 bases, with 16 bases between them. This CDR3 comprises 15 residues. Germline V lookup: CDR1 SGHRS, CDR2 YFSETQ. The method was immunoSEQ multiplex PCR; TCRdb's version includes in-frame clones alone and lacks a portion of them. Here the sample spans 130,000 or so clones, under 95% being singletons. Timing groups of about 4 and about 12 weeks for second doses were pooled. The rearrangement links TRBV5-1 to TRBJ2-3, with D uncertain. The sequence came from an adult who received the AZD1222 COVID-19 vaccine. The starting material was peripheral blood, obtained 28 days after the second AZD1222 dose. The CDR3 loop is CASTFDTPFTDTQYF. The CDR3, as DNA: TGCGCCAGCACCTTCGACACGCCGTTCACAGATACGCAGTATTTT.